This T cell receptor beta chain was captured by sequencing in a study of blood T cell repertoires in COVID-19. In the original processing: Quantification of nucleated cells was approximated via reference gene primer amplification. Produced via immunoSEQ multiplex PCR; TCRdb's table is partial and in-frame only. V, J and clone size reflect that table, while D and trimming were determined from the DNA. There are a few hundred thousand clones in the sample; 80% to 90% occur only once, and 8% to 13% lies in the top ten. Sequencing input: peripheral blood. The receptor's source is a woman of 80 years or more with acute or convalescent COVID-19.

The CDR3 nucleotides read TGCGCCAGCAGCTTGGCCGGGACAGGGGGCGAAGGCTACACCTTC. The encoded protein is CASSLAGTGGEGYTF. The rearrangement links TRBV5-1 to TRBJ1-2, with 12 bases matching TRBD1. J was trimmed by 8 bases and V by 0 bases; bases with no gene match: 5. CDR1 and CDR2 from the germline V gene are SGHRS and YFSETQ. The CDR3 spans 15 residues.